The 24 T cell receptor beta chains reported below all come from one sample, sequenced in a study of shared clonotypes between healthy human individuals (dated by TCRdb to about 2020). The library was produced with the immunoSEQ multiplex PCR assay. Not all clones reach the TCRdb copy of this immuneACCESS table, which keeps in-frame sequences only. Checked studies attribute under half of the gap to unresolved V genes and leave the rest unexplained. Here the sample has 490,000 or so clones; roughly 85% occur a single time. Around 12% of the sample is in the top ten clones. Sequences were obtained from PBMCs. The receptors here all came from a woman in her thirties or forties in good health. Some clones in this sample may be carry-over from other donors' samples.

V and J are TRBV27 and TRBJ1-1; D may be TRBD1 (6 bases). The CDR3 has 18 amino acids. Trimming removed 2 bases from V and 0 bases from J, with 19 bases in between. Germline V gene sequence: CDR1 MNHEY, CDR2 SMNVEV (reference sequence). The CDR3 reads CASSLALLGGSLNTEAFF. Here the CDR3 DNA reads TGTGCCAGCAGTTTAGCCCTACTCGGGGGCAGCTTGAACACTGAAGCTTTCTTT.

The chain joins TRBV7-6 to TRBJ2-2; D may correspond to TRBD1 or TRBD2 (6 bases each). In germline, CDR1 is SGHVS, CDR2 FNYEAQ. The length of the CDR3 is 17 residues. Trimming left V 5 bases short and J 6 bases short, with 22 bases between. CDR3 residues: CASSAHQGRRDAGELFF. CDR3 nucleotide sequence: TGTGCCAGCAGCGCCCATCAGGGGAGGAGGGACGCCGGGGAGCTGTTTTTT.

As for this clone: Other DNA sequences from this sample encode an identical CDR3 as well. The CDR3 nucleotides read TGTGCCAGCAGCTTAGCGGGGCAGGGAGGAAATCAGCCCCAGCATTTT. This sequence encodes CASSLAGQGGNQPQHF. This rearrangement joins TRBV7-8 to TRBJ1-5; perhaps TRBD1 as D (5 bases). This CDR3 has 16 residues. Trimming pared 0 bases from V and 4 bases from J, leaving 13 bases between. Germline CDR1 reads SGHVS; CDR2 reads FQNEAQ.

The CDR3 here is CASSLAGGMNSPLHF. CDR3 bases: TGTGCCAGCAGCTTGGCAGGGGGCATGAATTCACCCCTCCACTTT. The V and J genes are TRBV5-6 and TRBJ1-6; the match to TRBD1 covers 8 bases. V was clipped by 0 bases and J by 7 bases; unmatched bases: 3. The CDR3 has 15 amino acids. The V gene's germline CDR1 is SGHDT and CDR2 YYEEEE.

This chain links TRBV27 with TRBJ2-3; 9 bases are shared with TRBD2. Looked up from germline, CDR1 is MNHEY and CDR2 is SMNVEV (reference sequence). J gave up 4 bases and V 2 bases, and 10 bases lay outside the gene matches. The CDR3 runs 17 residues. The CDR3 nucleotides are TGTGCCAGCAGTTTAACCCTAGCGGGGTTATACCCAGATACGCAGTATTTT. Its protein product is CASSLTLAGLYPDTQYF.

The genes are TRBV5-1 and TRBJ2-3; D gene unclear. This CDR3 is 15 amino acids long. V was pared by 0 bases and J by 2 bases, with 10 bases between. CDR1 is SGHRS and CDR2 is YFSETQ in the germline V gene. CDR3 nucleotides: TGCGCCAGCAGCTTGGTCGGTCAGATCACAGATACGCAGTATTTT. Translated: CASSLVGQITDTQYF.

In its sample, this clone was seen a few times. The J gene is TRBJ1-5, the V gene TRBV27, with 7 bases matching TRBD1. Germline-derived CDR1 and CDR2 are MNHEY and SMNVEV (reference sequence). The ends lost 6 bases at V and 0 bases at J; junction bases unmatched: 17. The CDR3 covers 19 residues. CDR3 in amino acids: CASRAVGRGIESSNQPQHF. The DNA of the CDR3 is TGTGCCAGCAGGGCAGTCGGCAGGGGGATTGAGTCTAGCAATCAGCCCCAGCATTTT.

The chain couples TRBV5-1 to TRBJ2-3; D remains unclear. Trimming removed 5 bases at V and 4 bases at J, with 8 bases between. Looked up from germline, CDR1 is SGHRS and CDR2 is YFSETQ. The CDR3 has 12 residues. CDR3 residues: CASRRWADTQYF. CDR3 bases: TGCGCCAGCAGAAGGTGGGCAGATACGCAGTATTTT. The variable domain in full, completed from reference TRBV5-1 and TRBJ2-3, reads KAGVTQTPRYLIKTRGQQVTLSCSPISGHRSVSWYQQTPGQGLQFLFEYFSETQRNKGNFPGRFSGRQFSNSRSEMNVSTLELGDSALYLCASRRWADTQYFGPGTRLTVL.

Concerning this clone itself: Additional DNA sequences in this sample encode the identical CDR3. V usage is TRBV7-3 and J usage is TRBJ2-5, with a weak D call TRBD2 (5 bases). This CDR3 spans 13 amino acids. V was trimmed by 0 bases and J by 3 bases, leaving 5 bases between them. In germline, CDR1 is SGHTA, CDR2 FQGTGA. CDR3 DNA: TGTGCCAGCAGCTTAACGAGGGAAGAGACCCAGTACTTC. This translates into CASSLTREETQYF.

The J gene is TRBJ1-3, the V gene TRBV5-1; D might be TRBD1 (5 bases). Germline loops: CDR1 SGHRS, CDR2 YFSETQ. The CDR3 is made up of 15 amino acids. V was cut by 0 bases and J by 3 bases, with 10 bases left in between. CDR3 loop: CASSLEGLFGNTIYF. The CDR3 DNA sequence: TGCGCCAGCAGCTTGGAGGGGCTTTTTGGAAACACCATATATTTT.

For this clone: Since no conserved phenylalanine or tryptophan closes the CDR3, a read error is the likely cause. The chain links TRBV15 to TRBJ1-2, with D tentatively TRBD1 (5 bases). V lost 5 bases, J lost 4 bases, and 11 bases lay in between. This CDR3 spans 13 amino acids. Per germline, CDR1 LNHNV and CDR2 YYDKDF (reference sequence). In DNA form, the CDR3 reads TGTGCCACCAGCGACTCGACAGTCTATGGCTACACCTCC. Translation: CATSDSTVYGYTS.

The V and J genes are TRBV2 and TRBJ2-1; 7 positions match TRBD1. V was pared by 5 bases and J by 3 bases, with 4 bases of the junction left unmatched. The CDR3 sequence is 14 residues long. Germline V CDR1 and CDR2: SNHLY, FYNNEI. The CDR3 nucleotides read TGTGCCAGCAGTTGGGGACAGTTCTACAATGAGCAGTTCTTC. This sequence encodes CASSWGQFYNEQFF.

The gene calls are TRBV5-1 and TRBJ1-5; D is uncertain. Looked up from germline, CDR1 is SGHRS and CDR2 is YFSETQ. This CDR3 has 16 amino acids. Trimming shortened V by 4 bases and J by 4 bases, and 18 bases separated the two germline ends. CDR3 nucleotide sequence: TGCGCCAGCAGCCTCGACCCCGGACGAGGGAATCAGCCCCAGCATTTT. It translates to CASSLDPGRGNQPQHF.

The chain couples TRBV6-4 to TRBJ2-3; D remains ambiguous. The CDR3 consists of 13 residues. Germline V lookup: CDR1 MRHNA, CDR2 SNTAGT. Trimming left V 10 bases short and J 2 bases short, with 13 bases between. In DNA form, the CDR3 reads TGTGCCACGGCGTCGCCCTTCACAGATACGCAGTATTTT. This gives the protein CATASPFTDTQYF.

The V gene is TRBV4-1, the J gene TRBJ1-1, with D uncertain. The V end lost 5 bases, the J end lost 0 bases, and 19 bases lay between the germline ends. Looked up from germline, CDR1 is MGHRA and CDR2 is YSYEKL. There are 17 residues in the CDR3. In DNA form, the CDR3 reads TGCGCCAGCAGCGAAGGGTCTCGCAGGACCGTGAACACTGAAGCTTTCTTT. Its translation: CASSEGSRRTVNTEAFF.

The CDR3: CASSLGRGMITEAFF. Here the CDR3 DNA reads TGCGCCAGCAGCTTGGGGCGGGGGATGATCACTGAAGCTTTCTTT. J is TRBJ1-1 and V is TRBV5-1; tentatively, D is TRBD1 (5 bases). V was clipped by 0 bases and J by 4 bases, with 13 bases between them. This CDR3 has 15 amino acids. Germline V lookup: CDR1 SGHRS, CDR2 YFSETQ.

The genes are TRBV7-9 and TRBJ1-4; D not certain. The CDR3 consists of 15 residues. CDR1 SEHNR and CDR2 FQNEAQ come from the germline V gene (reference sequence). Trimming removed 3 bases from V and 8 bases from J, with 16 bases in between. The CDR3 region has the DNA TGTGCCAGCAGCTTCTCGTCCGCCTTACCCGAAAAACTGTTTTTT. It yields the protein CASSFSSALPEKLFF.

CDR3 sequence reads: CASSLGTTWYEQYF. In DNA, the CDR3 is TGTGCCAGCAGTTTAGGGACAACCTGGTACGAGCAGTACTTC. This rearrangement joins TRBV28 to TRBJ2-7; TRBD1 is a possible D gene (6 bases). Germline-derived CDR1 and CDR2 are MDHEN and SYDVKM. Trimming removed 2 bases from V and 4 bases from J, with 12 bases in between. CDR3 length equals 14 residues.

The chain carries TRBV11-2 and TRBJ2-1; the match to TRBD1 covers 10 bases. The J segment lost 7 bases and the V segment lost 0 bases, leaving 9 bases of the junction unmatched. The germline gives CDR1 SGHAT, CDR2 FQNNGV. This CDR3 comprises 17 residues. The CDR3 loop reads CASSLDLPGQGMNEQFF. CDR3 nucleotides: TGTGCCAGCAGCTTAGACCTCCCGGGACAGGGGATGAATGAGCAGTTCTTC.

This sequence joins TRBV7-2 and TRBJ1-1, with D hard to call. Trimming pared 3 bases from V and 2 bases from J, leaving 7 bases between. There are 13 residues in the CDR3. The germline V gene has CDR1 SGHTA and CDR2 FQGNSA. CDR3 nucleotide sequence: TGTGCCAGCAGCTTCACAGTTAACACTGAAGCTTTCTTT. It yields the protein CASSFTVNTEAFF. The variable domain in full, with the rest retrieved from reference TRBV7-2 and TRBJ1-1, is GAGVSQSPSNKVTEKGKDVELRCDPISGHTALYWYRQSLGQGLEFLIYFQGNSAPDKSGLPSDRFSAERTGGSVSTLTIQRTQQEDSAVYLCASSFTVNTEAFFGQGTRLTVV.

This clone was observed at least ten times. The rearrangement uses TRBV28 and TRBJ1-1; no clear D. V was trimmed by 2 bases and J by 6 bases, leaving 7 bases between them. Germline loops: CDR1 MDHEN, CDR2 SYDVKM. This CDR3 comprises 12 residues. CDR3 DNA: TGTGCCAGCAGTTTACCAGCCTCTGAAGCTTTCTTT. Translation gives CASSLPASEAFF.

This clone was detected a few times. The chain joins TRBV7-2 to TRBJ1-2, with D possibly TRBD1 on 6 matching bases. The CDR3 contains 15 residues. Trimming pared 5 bases from V and 7 bases from J, leaving 20 bases between. Per the germline V gene, CDR1 is SGHTA and CDR2 is FQGNSA. The CDR3 spells CASSPNPTGSGGYTF. Here the CDR3 DNA reads TGTGCCAGCAGCCCAAACCCCACAGGGAGTGGTGGCTACACCTTC.

CDR3 DNA sequence: TGTGCCAGCAGAGAGGACTTTAGCAATCAGCCCCAGCATTTT. As protein: CASREDFSNQPQHF. The chain carries TRBV2 and TRBJ1-5; D unresolved. Germline values: CDR1 SNHLY, CDR2 FYNNEI. V dropped 6 bases and J dropped 0 bases, with 9 bases sitting between them. CDR3 size: 14 residues.

To note about this clone: The same CDR3 also results from other DNA sequences found in this sample. The gene calls are TRBV10-3 and TRBJ1-2; tentatively, D is TRBD1 (5 bases). Germline lookup yields CDR1 ENHRY and CDR2 SYGVKD. This CDR3 region has 14 residues. Trimming removed 3 bases at V and 0 bases at J, with 8 bases between. The CDR3 loop reads CAISERGPNYGYTF. The CDR3 DNA follows: TGTGCCATCAGTGAAAGGGGACCTAACTATGGCTACACCTTC.